This entry lists 22 T cell receptor beta chains sequenced from one sample in a study of response to subunit inactivated influenza vaccine listed by TCRdb under 2018. Receptors were amplified or captured by RT-PCR. The sequencing machine was an Illumina HiSeq 2500. TCRdb trimmed the raw reads at Q25, called clones with MiXCR and kept productive beta chains. Under each unique CDR3 protein, matching rows form one entry showing the most common genes and DNA. The sample data list 650,000 to 850,000 distinct CDR3 sequences, and over 11% of these were observed just once. The ten largest clones represent 5.5% to 7% of the sample. The material sequenced was PBMCs from blood, taken roughly 15 days before vaccination. The receptors stem from a man in his fifties or sixties who received an inactivated influenza vaccine. Donor details come from another sample of the same person, matched by shared clones.

The chain is built from TRBV28 and TRBJ2-1; 7 bases are shared with TRBD2. The CDR3 has 14 amino acids. The germline V gene has CDR1 MDHEN and CDR2 SYDVKM. J gave up 4 bases and V 7 bases, and 7 bases lay outside the gene matches. The CDR3 protein is CASKDGRTYNEQFF. The CDR3 DNA reads as TGTGCCAGCAAAGACGGGAGGACTTACAATGAGCAGTTCTTC.

The V and J genes are TRBV6-1 and TRBJ1-2; 9 bases map to TRBD1. The CDR3 is made up of 15 amino acids. Trimming at V came to 6 bases and at J to 8 bases, leaving 13 bases not matched to a gene. Germline CDR1 reads MNHNS; CDR2 reads SASEGT. CDR3 sequence (DNA): TGTGCCAGCAGCCCCAACAGGGGGCCTACTCTAGGCTACACCTTC. Protein: CASSPNRGPTLGYTF.

This clonotype has only a few counts. The chain employs TRBV7-9 and TRBJ2-2; 11 bases agree with TRBD2. CDR1 and CDR2 from the germline V gene are SEHNR and FQNEAQ (reference sequence). This CDR3 is built from 15 residues. V was clipped by 3 bases and J by 6 bases; unmatched bases: 3. CDR3 loop: CASSFTSGRAGELFF. The CDR3 nucleotides read TGTGCCAGCAGCTTTACTAGCGGGAGAGCCGGGGAGCTGTTTTTT.

The table lists this clonotype with many counts. The rearrangement joins TRBV12-3 or TRBV12-4 to TRBJ2-2, with D perhaps being TRBD1 or TRBD2 (6 bases each). This CDR3 contains 15 residues. Trimming stripped 5 bases from V and 5 bases from J, with 15 bases between. The CDR3: CASSLQGGGTGELFF. CDR3 nucleotides: TGTGCCAGCAGTCTACAGGGAGGTGGAACCGGGGAGCTGTTTTTT.

The chain recombines TRBV20-1 with TRBJ2-7; 8 nucleotides match TRBD2. The V gene end was trimmed by 0 bases and the J gene end by 3 bases; junction bases not matched to a gene: 10. Germline CDR1 DFQATT, CDR2 SNEGSKA (reference sequence). The CDR3 has 16 amino acids. The CDR3 loop is CSARDPISGTHYEQYF. The CDR3 bases are TGCAGTGCTAGAGATCCCATTAGCGGGACACACTACGAGCAGTACTTC.

This chain uses TRBV12-3 or TRBV12-4 with TRBJ1-3, with unresolved D. The CDR3 sequence is 14 residues long. Trimming left V 2 bases short and J 3 bases short, with 8 bases between. The chain's CDR3 is CASSLRKGGNTIYF. The CDR3 DNA sequence: TGTGCCAGCAGTTTACGAAAGGGTGGAAACACCATATATTTT.

This clonotype was seen at least ten times. This sequence joins TRBV15 and TRBJ2-7; D ambiguous. The CDR3 sequence is 11 residues long. Germline values: CDR1 LNHNV, CDR2 YYDKDF (reference sequence). V lost 0 bases and J 6 bases, leaving 3 bases between the germline ends. CDR3 nucleotide sequence: TGTGCCACCAGCAGAGACCGCGAGCAGTACTTC. This translates into CATSRDREQYF.

V gene TRBV5-5 combines with J gene TRBJ2-2; possible D gene TRBD1, 6 bases. The CDR3 consists of 16 residues. Germline values: CDR1 SGHKS, CDR2 YYEKEE (reference sequence). V was shortened by 3 bases and J by 3 bases, with 15 bases between the two germline ends. The CDR3 coding sequence is TGTGCCAGCAGCTCTTTTCTGGGGGCAGACACCGGGGAGCTGTTTTTT. Translating gives CASSSFLGADTGELFF.

The chain employs TRBV7-2 and TRBJ1-6; D is unclear. V lost 2 bases and J 5 bases, leaving 10 bases between the germline ends. This CDR3 is built from 15 residues. Germline loops: CDR1 SGHTA, CDR2 FQGNSA. This CDR3 is CASSLSAWDNSPLHF. The CDR3 nucleotides read TGTGCCAGCAGCTTATCGGCTTGGGATAATTCACCCCTCCACTTT.

This clonotype was seen ten or more times. CDR3 sequence (DNA): TGCAGCGTTGAAGATCTGGGACGAAATGAGCAGTTCTTC. Amino acids: CSVEDLGRNEQFF. V and J are TRBV29-1 and TRBJ2-1; D assignment may be TRBD1 or TRBD2 (5 bases each). CDR1 and CDR2 (germline): SQVTM, ANQGSEA. The germline V and J ends were trimmed by 0 bases and 7 bases, with 10 bases remaining between them. The CDR3 runs to 13 residues.

The sample holds many counts of this clonotype. The V call is TRBV3-1, the J call TRBJ1-5; tentative D call: TRBD1 (5 bases). V lost 5 bases and J lost 1, with 12 bases in between. Germline-derived CDR1 and CDR2 are LGHDT and YNNKEL (reference sequence). This CDR3 region has 15 residues. The CDR3 DNA follows: TGTGCCAGCAGCTCGGATGACAGAAGCAATCAGCCCCAGCATTTT. Protein: CASSSDDRSNQPQHF.

This clonotype occurred a few times. This chain uses TRBV4-3 with TRBJ1-1; no clear D gene. This CDR3 is built from 13 residues. Germline CDR1 LGHNA, CDR2 YSLEER. V was shortened by 4 bases and J by 7 bases, with 13 bases between the two germline ends. Here the CDR3 DNA reads TGCGCCAGCAGCCGGGAGCGAGGGCTTGAAGCTTTCTTT. Translation gives CASSRERGLEAFF.

This clonotype was seen only a few times. The rearrangement links TRBV5-8 to TRBJ2-5, with D maybe TRBD1 (6 bases). The V gene's germline CDR1 is SGHTS and CDR2 YDEGEE. V dropped 0 bases and J dropped 1 base, with 16 bases sitting between them. CDR3 length: 17 amino acids. For the CDR3, the DNA is TGTGCCAGCAGCTTGGGTAGGGACACAGGTTTCCAAGAGACCCAGTACTTC. As protein: CASSLGRDTGFQETQYF.

This clonotype was seen only a few times. The rearrangement joins TRBV20-1 to TRBJ1-1, with unresolved D. V lost 3 bases and J 1 base, leaving 9 bases between the germline ends. In germline, CDR1 is DFQATT, CDR2 SNEGSKA (reference sequence). This CDR3 is built from 13 residues. The CDR3 loop reads CSARDQENTEAFF. The CDR3 DNA sequence: TGCAGTGCTAGGGACCAGGAGAACACTGAAGCTTTCTTT.

This clonotype has more than one count but fewer than ten. This chain links TRBV10-3 with TRBJ2-1; possibly TRBD2 for D (5 bases). The CDR3 is made up of 12 amino acids. Germline lookup yields CDR1 ENHRY and CDR2 SYGVKD. Trimming removed 6 bases from V and 8 bases from J, with 11 bases in between. CDR3 in DNA: TGTGCCATCAGATATGGGGAGCATGAGCAGTTCTTC. It encodes CAIRYGEHEQFF.

This rearrangement joins TRBV29-1 to TRBJ1-2; D not certain. The V gene lost 4 bases and the J gene lost 2 bases, with 17 bases spanning the gap. This CDR3 is 15 amino acids long. Germline values: CDR1 SQVTM, CDR2 ANQGSEA. Written as DNA, the CDR3 is TGCAGCGTTGTTACCTCCAGGACGGCAAACTATGGCTACACCTTC. Amino acid sequence: CSVVTSRTANYGYTF.

This clonotype was seen a few times. The chain joins TRBV6-5 to TRBJ2-3; 8 positions match TRBD1. From germline, CDR1 is MNHEY and CDR2 SVGAGI. This CDR3 contains 16 residues. Trimming at V came to 0 bases and at J to 2 bases, leaving 4 bases not matched to a gene. The CDR3 reads CASSYSGQASTDTQYF. CDR3 in DNA: TGTGCCAGCAGTTACTCGGGACAGGCTTCCACAGATACGCAGTATTTT.

This clonotype occurred a few times. The chain carries TRBV4-3 and TRBJ2-4; TRBD2 might be the D (5 bases). CDR3 length equals 13 residues. V was cut by 4 bases and J by 5 bases, with 9 bases left in between. Germline V lookup: CDR1 LGHNA, CDR2 YSLEER. Written as DNA, the CDR3 is TGCGCCAGCAGCCGAGGACTGGAAAACATTCAGTACTTC. It is translated as CASSRGLENIQYF.

In this sample, this clonotype turned up a few times. The CDR3: CASRFSAMNTEAFF. The CDR3 nucleotides are TGTGCCAGCAGATTTTCCGCAATGAACACTGAAGCTTTCTTT. The genes are TRBV12-3 or TRBV12-4 and TRBJ1-1; no clear D gene. The CDR3 consists of 14 residues. Trimming removed 6 bases from V and 0 bases from J, with 11 bases in between.

This clonotype came up a few times. This rearrangement joins TRBV20-1 to TRBJ1-2; the D gene is possibly TRBD1 (5 bases). Germline V gene sequence: CDR1 DFQATT, CDR2 SNEGSKA (reference sequence). The CDR3 is 14 residues long. Deletions cut 5 bases from V and 1 base from J, with 14 bases between. The CDR3 region is CSAPPGGRNYGYTF. Here the CDR3 DNA reads TGCAGTGCTCCCCCGGGGGGTCGTAACTATGGCTACACCTTC.

V usage is TRBV4-1 and J usage is TRBJ2-7; D could derive from TRBD1 or TRBD2 (5 bases each). The V gene lost 0 bases and the J gene lost 6 bases, with 18 bases spanning the gap. Germline V CDR1 and CDR2: MGHRA, YSYEKL. CDR3 size: 16 residues. Here the CDR3 reads CASSQDGAGSLIEQYF. DNA of the CDR3: TGCGCCAGCAGCCAAGACGGGGCCGGGTCTTTAATCGAGCAGTACTTC.

This clonotype was seen repeatedly, ten times or more. The CDR3 DNA is TGCGCCAGCAGCTGGGGGGCGGGCGGAAATGAGCAGTTCTTC. Translation: CASSWGAGGNEQFF. This sequence joins TRBV5-1 and TRBJ2-1; D tentatively reads TRBD1 or TRBD2 (6 bases each). The germline V gene has CDR1 SGHRS and CDR2 YFSETQ. CDR3 length equals 14 residues. Trimming took 3 bases from V and 7 from J, leaving 14 bases between them.